Sequencing of this TCR beta chain was carried out in a study of OX40 agonist ivuxolimab in advanced cancers. For the study in its entirety: Ivuxolimab was a fully human IgG2 agonistic monoclonal antibody targeting the costimulatory receptor OX40 (CD134). Prior anti-PD-1, anti-PD-L1 or anti-CTLA-4 therapy was permitted, and 40% of dose-escalation patients had received checkpoint inhibitors. The point of sequencing TCRbeta in the periphery was to test whether ivuxolimab changed TCR sequence diversity and drove clonal T-cell expansion. The dose-escalation cohort was about 87% male with a mean age of around 64 years, ranging from about 20 to 80. Intravenous ivuxolimab was administered to patients every 2 weeks at six dose levels: 0.01, 0.1, 0.3, 1.5, 3 and 10 mg/kg. Partial responses occurred in three dose-escalation patients, of whom one had hepatocellular carcinoma and two had cutaneous melanoma. The paper reports the monotherapy dose-escalation portion (N = 52 patients) of the phase I ivuxolimab trial. Of the roughly 50 dose-escalation patients, hepatocellular carcinoma was present in roughly 19, melanoma in approximately 15, renal cell carcinoma in 9 and head and neck cancer in 9. General study outcomes and caveats: Clonal expansion of both CD4+ and CD8+ blood T cells was observed from baseline to week 6 at doses 0.1 to 3.0 mg/kg. The antigen specificity of the peripheral T cells that underwent clonal expansion was not determined. Low levels of normalized T-cell clonal expansion were also seen in some patients who did not respond. Partial responders in the 0.1-3.0 mg/kg groups had among the lowest normalized peripheral clonal expansion, especially among CD8+ T cells. On average, CD8+ T cells showed more expanded clones than CD4+ T cells after ivuxolimab.

Notes on this clone: No antigen is known for it. Per-base quality was not reported, and no clone a single base away is much larger than it.

The CDR3, from cysteine to phenylalanine, totals 11 residues. The DNA shown is the 33-base CDR3, in frame from base 1. CDR1 MNHEY and CDR2 SMNVEV were looked up in the germline V gene (reference sequence). Trimming costs V 4 bases and J 3 bases, and their ends lie 1 base apart. For sequencing of the TCRbeta CDR3 region, genomic DNA was extracted from the sorted cells. TCRbeta CDR3 regions were sequenced using the immunoSEQ Assay. Drawn from immuneACCESS, this table holds only the in-frame rearrangements with V and J called that TCRdb kept. Clones are partly lost; checked studies trace under half to an unresolved V gene and leave the rest unexplained. The sample data list about 66,000 clones, and around 83% of these were observed just once. 2% to 2.5% of the sample rests with the top ten. Patients with autoimmune disease history or receiving systemic immunosuppression were excluded from the trial. In every dose cohort, peripheral blood was drawn for TCR sequencing at baseline, cycle 4 day 1, and cycle 7 day 1. Samples were obtained from an open-label, multicenter, first-in-human phase I dose-escalation trial of ivuxolimab. Adults with locally advanced or metastatic head and neck squamous cell, hepatocellular, melanoma or renal cell carcinoma were enrolled in the trial. Before TCR sequencing, CD4+ T cells and CD8+ T cells from peripheral blood were sorted into separate populations.

The receptor was isolated from an adult with an advanced solid tumor such as melanoma, head and neck, liver or kidney cancer. This specimen was CD4+ or CD8+ T cells sorted from blood, taken in a trial of the OX40 agonist ivuxolimab. The V gene is TRBV27 and the J gene is TRBJ1-5, with the D gene uncertain. The base sequence is TGTGCCAGCAGTTCCAATCAGCCCCAGCATTTT. Translated, it gives CASSSNQPQHF.